This T cell receptor (beta chain) comes out of a study of blood T cell repertoires in COVID-19. Across the study: Material from acute and convalescent COVID-19 was sourced from the United States, Italy and Spain. PBMCs, B-cell-depleted T cells, or T cells were the source of the cDNA or gDNA that made up the material.

Authors' data handling: Estimated nucleated cell counts came from reference gene primer amplification. The method was immunoSEQ multiplex PCR; TCRdb's version includes in-frame clones alone and lacks a portion of them. Clone size and the V and J calls come from that table; the DNA yielded D and trimming. This sample has 300,000 to 450,000 clones, with 81% found just once. CDR1 is WSHSY, CDR2 SAAADI, per germline. J was trimmed by 2 bases and V by 3 bases; bases with no gene match: 7. The CDR3 runs 15 residues. The sequencing sample was made of peripheral blood. The receptor comes from a human donor with acute or convalescent COVID-19. The donor label of this sample is uncertain. This chain links TRBV10-2 with TRBJ2-7; 7 bases fit TRBD1. The CDR3 is CASSEKPGQTYEQYF. The CDR3, as DNA: TGCGCCAGCAGTGAAAAACCGGGACAGACCTACGAGCAGTACTTC.